The text below deals with one TCR beta chain. Antigen unknown. The data originate from a study of chemoradiotherapy in HPV16-positive cancers. Overall study findings and caveats: HPV-responsive T-cell expansion during chemoradiotherapy was linked to improved recurrence-free survival in HPV16-positive patients.

Sequenced by immunoSEQ multiplex PCR; TCRdb stores in-frame clones only, minus some. The repertoire holds about 5,300 clones, with about 88% as singletons. Trimming took 4 bases from V and 6 from J, leaving 14 bases between them. The CDR3 runs to 13 residues. Germline V gene data show CDR1 as SGDLS and CDR2 as YYNGEE. This specimen consisted of blood, obtained from a patient who underwent chemoradiotherapy. The sequence derives from a human donor with HPV-associated anogenital cancer. The chain carries TRBV9 and TRBJ2-7; possibly TRBD2 for D (6 bases). In nucleotides, the CDR3 is TGTGCCAGCAGCCCGGAGGGGCCATCCGAGCAGTACTTC. It codes for CASSPEGPSEQYF.